Shown below are 3 T cell receptor beta chains from a single sample sequenced in a study of graft-versus-host responses after intestinal transplantation. Their specific antigens are unknown. Sequencing used immunoSEQ multiplex PCR; TCRdb keeps in-frame clones, though not all of them. The repertoire holds 80,000 to 85,000 clones, with roughly 89% as singletons. The sequencing used unstimulated CD4+ T cells sorted from spleen or lymph node cells, collected before intestinal transplant. The receptors here all came from a human donor who received an intestinal transplant.

The V and J genes are TRBV7-2 and TRBJ2-1; 8 bases are shared with TRBD2. This CDR3 is 12 amino acids long. The V gene end was trimmed by 3 bases and the J gene end by 14 bases; junction bases not matched to a gene: 6. Germline values: CDR1 SGHTA, CDR2 FQGNSA. CDR3 protein: CASSFTSGGKFF. As DNA, the CDR3 is TGTGCCAGCAGCTTCACCAGCGGGGGAAAGTTCTTC. The complete variable domain, with remaining parts taken from reference TRBV7-2 and TRBJ2-1, reads GAGVSQSPSNKVTEKGKDVELRCDPISGHTALYWYRQSLGQGLEFLIYFQGNSAPDKSGLPSDRFSAERTGGSVSTLTIQRTQQEDSAVYLCASSFTSGGKFFGPGTRLTVL.

This sequence joins TRBV19 and TRBJ1-2; 7 bases are a match to TRBD1. The germline gives CDR1 LNHDA, CDR2 SQIVND (reference sequence). The CDR3 is 16 amino acids. The ends lost 3 bases at V and 0 bases at J; junction bases unmatched: 7. The CDR3 DNA reads TGTGCCAGTAGTATCGAACAGGGGCCTTCTAACTATGGCTACACCTTC. This sequence encodes CASSIEQGPSNYGYTF.

The rearrangement links TRBV11-2 to TRBJ2-6; the match to TRBD1 covers 7 bases. The CDR3 has 15 amino acids. Germline V gene lookup returns CDR1 SGHAT and CDR2 FQNNGV. J lost 4 bases, V lost 4 bases, and 4 bases had no gene match. The CDR3 loop is CASSSTGAGANVLTF. The CDR3 nucleotides are TGTGCCAGCAGCTCTACAGGGGCCGGGGCCAACGTCCTGACTTTC.